These 27 T cell receptor beta chains share one sample of origin, sequenced in a study of shared clonotypes between healthy human individuals. Repertoires were generated with immunoSEQ multiplex PCR, while TCRdb's copy carries only in-frame clones and drops some. The sample comprises more than 2,000,000 clones, more than 80% of which are singletons, and around 0.14% rests with the top ten. The material sequenced was naive CD4+ T cells sorted from blood. Subset reported: CD45RA+ positively selected. These receptors all come from a man aged 18 to 30 in good health.

Concerning this clone itself: This specimen includes other DNA sequences encoding the same CDR3. The V call is TRBV5-1, the J call TRBJ2-1, with D unclear. The germline V and J ends were trimmed by 4 bases and 0 bases, with 11 bases remaining between them. Per germline, CDR1 SGHRS and CDR2 YFSETQ. CDR3 length: 15 residues. Written as DNA, the CDR3 is TGCGCCAGCAGCCTCGCGGCGGTCTCCTACAATGAGCAGTTCTTC. Translation gives CASSLAAVSYNEQFF.

V usage is TRBV2 and J usage is TRBJ1-2; tentatively, D is TRBD1 (5 bases). CDR1 and CDR2 from the germline V gene are SNHLY and FYNNEI. Trimming cost V 4 bases and J 2 bases, with 11 bases left between them. This CDR3 comprises 14 residues. DNA of the CDR3: TGTGCCAGCAGTGGACAGACCACCAACTATGGCTACACCTTC. It encodes CASSGQTTNYGYTF.

CDR3 in DNA: TGTGCCAGCAGCTTAGAGCCGTATCCGGCAACTAATGAAAAACTGTTTTTT. Translating it yields CASSLEPYPATNEKLFF. The V gene is TRBV11-2, the J gene TRBJ1-4; D unresolved. The length of the CDR3 is 17 residues. With 0 bases removed from V and 0 bases from J, the gap between germline ends came to 11 bases. Germline-derived CDR1 and CDR2 are SGHAT and FQNNGV. The whole variable domain, filled in from reference TRBV11-2 and TRBJ1-4, reads EAGVAQSPRYKIIEKRQSVAFWCNPISGHATLYWYQQILGQGPKLLIQFQNNGVVDDSQLPKDRFSAERLKGVDSTLKIQPAKLEDSAVYLCASSLEPYPATNEKLFFGSGTQLSVL.

V is TRBV11-3 and J is TRBJ2-3, with D perhaps given as TRBD1 or TRBD2 (6 bases each). Trimming left V 1 base short and J 0 bases short, with 14 bases between. This CDR3 is built from 17 residues. Germline loops: CDR1 SGHNT, CDR2 YENEEA. CDR3 nucleotide sequence: TGTGCCAGCAGCTTAGTAGGGGGGACGGAGAGCACAGATACGCAGTATTTT. The encoded protein is CASSLVGGTESTDTQYF.

The V and J genes are TRBV5-1 and TRBJ2-1; D is undetermined. The V gene's germline CDR1 is SGHRS and CDR2 YFSETQ. This CDR3 spans 15 amino acids. Trimming removed 0 bases from V and 8 bases from J, with 15 bases in between. CDR3 residues: CASSLGPGSPYEQFF. CDR3 sequence (DNA): TGCGCCAGCAGCTTGGGACCGGGCTCCCCCTATGAGCAGTTCTTC.

As to this clone: Within the sample, other DNA sequences also encode this same CDR3. The chain recombines TRBV6-5 with TRBJ1-6, with 10 bases that match TRBD1. J lost 8 bases, V lost 6 bases, and 1 base had no gene match. Per the germline V gene, CDR1 is MNHEY and CDR2 is SVGAGI. There are 13 residues in the CDR3. The CDR3 sequence: CASRGTGDSPLHF. The DNA for the CDR3 is TGTGCCAGCAGGGGGACAGGGGATTCACCCCTCCACTTT.

V usage is TRBV27 and J usage is TRBJ2-4; D ambiguous. V lost 7 bases to trimming and J lost 0 bases, with 13 bases between them. Germline CDR1 and CDR2: MNHEY and SMNVEV (reference sequence). The CDR3 runs 15 residues. The CDR3 spells CASTQEALAKNIQYF. The DNA for the CDR3 is TGTGCCAGCACTCAGGAAGCTCTAGCCAAAAACATTCAGTACTTC.

This clone has just a few counts. The J gene is TRBJ1-5, the V gene TRBV5-1; no reliable D call. Trimming took off 7 bases at V and 5 bases at J, with 10 bases between the two ends. The CDR3 totals 12 residues. Per the germline V gene, CDR1 is SGHRS and CDR2 is YFSETQ. CDR3 coding DNA: TGCGCCAGCTCGGACGGTGATCAGCCCCAGCATTTT. This codes for CASSDGDQPQHF.

J is TRBJ1-2 and V is TRBV7-8; 10 nucleotides align to TRBD1. Trimming cost V 5 bases and J 7 bases; bases outside gene matches: 7. The germline CDR1 and CDR2 sequences are SGHVS and FQNEAQ. The CDR3 runs to 14 residues. The CDR3 region has the DNA TGTGCCAGCAGCCCCTCCGGGACAGGGGTTGGCTACACCTTC. Protein product: CASSPSGTGVGYTF.

The rearrangement uses TRBV11-2 and TRBJ2-7; weak D call: TRBD1 (8 bases). Germline V lookup: CDR1 SGHAT, CDR2 FQNNGV. CDR3 length equals 16 residues. Between the trimmed V and J ends, which lost 0 bases and 3 bases, there was a span of 15 bases. CDR3 nucleotides: TGTGCCAGCAGCTTAGATGGGGGGGACAGGTTCTACGAGCAGTACTTC. Amino acids: CASSLDGGDRFYEQYF.

As DNA, the CDR3 is TGTGCCTGGAGTGTACAGGCAGGGAACGGCTACACCTTC. Translation: CAWSVQAGNGYTF. This chain links TRBV30 with TRBJ1-2; the D gene is possibly TRBD1 (5 bases). Germline CDR1 is GTSNPN and CDR2 is SVGIG (reference sequence). Trimming took 0 bases from V and 8 from J, leaving 13 bases between them. The CDR3 is 13 residues long.

The chain joins TRBV15 to TRBJ2-7, with 11 bases matching TRBD2. The CDR3 totals 15 residues. V was pared by 0 bases and J by 6 bases, with 4 bases of the junction left unmatched. CDR1 and CDR2 from the germline V gene are LNHNV and YYDKDF (reference sequence). This CDR3 is CATSRELAGVAEQYF. DNA for the CDR3: TGTGCCACCAGCAGAGAACTAGCGGGAGTGGCCGAGCAGTACTTC. Together with reference TRBV15 and TRBJ2-7, the CDR3 gives the full variable domain: DAMVIQNPRYQVTQFGKPVTLSCSQTLNHNVMYWYQQKSSQAPKLLFHYYDKDFNNEADTPDNFQSRRPNTSFCFLDIRSPGLGDTAMYLCATSRELAGVAEQYFGPGTRLTVT.

J is TRBJ2-7 and V is TRBV5-1; TRBD1 matches 10 bases. CDR1 is SGHRS and CDR2 is YFSETQ in the germline V gene. The CDR3 consists of 14 residues. V lost 4 bases, J lost 7 bases, and 8 bases stayed unmatched. CDR3 DNA: TGCGCCAGCAGCCGCGGACAGGGGGAAATAGAGCAGTACTTC. Amino acids: CASSRGQGEIEQYF.

This clone was seen a handful of times. The chain is built from TRBV2 and TRBJ1-1, with D unclear. Germline values: CDR1 SNHLY, CDR2 FYNNEI. This CDR3 comprises 11 residues. V gave up 7 bases and J gave up 5 bases, with 8 bases separating them. DNA for the CDR3: TGTGCCAGCAACGGGGAAACTGAAGCTTTCTTT. It is translated as CASNGETEAFF.

The genes are TRBV5-1 and TRBJ1-5, with a weak D call TRBD1 (6 bases). Germline lookup yields CDR1 SGHRS and CDR2 YFSETQ. The length of the CDR3 is 14 residues. V gave up 4 bases and J gave up 11 bases, with 19 bases separating them. DNA for the CDR3: TGCGCCAGCAGCGAGGGAATGGGGGCAACGGCCCAGCATTTT. Its translation: CASSEGMGATAQHF.

This clone has just one count. This chain connects TRBV12-5 to TRBJ1-3; D is perhaps TRBD1 (5 bases). Germline V CDR1 and CDR2: LGHNT, FRNRAP. This CDR3 has 17 amino acids. V lost 0 bases and J 0 bases, leaving 12 bases between the germline ends. The CDR3 reads CASGLVLWDASGNTIYF. As DNA, the CDR3 is TGTGCTAGTGGTTTGGTACTATGGGACGCCTCTGGAAACACCATATATTTT.

The rearrangement joins TRBV30 to TRBJ2-7, with 11 bases fitting TRBD2. The germline gives CDR1 GTSNPN, CDR2 SVGIG (reference sequence). The length of the CDR3 is 13 residues. V lost 3 bases and J lost 6; bases outside the gene matches: 4. The chain's CDR3 is CAWRLAGDPEQYF. The CDR3 coding sequence is TGTGCCTGGAGACTAGCGGGAGATCCCGAGCAGTACTTC.

The chain has TRBV4-1 and TRBJ2-7; D is undetermined. The V end was cut by 1 base, the J end by 2 bases, with 12 bases between. The CDR3 is made up of 15 amino acids. From germline, CDR1 is MGHRA and CDR2 YSYEKL. The CDR3 is CASSQAISGAYEQYF. CDR3 bases: TGCGCCAGCAGCCAAGCCATAAGTGGAGCCTACGAGCAGTACTTC.

The chain joins TRBV7-2 to TRBJ2-5; 12 bases fit TRBD2. The CDR3 runs to 15 residues. Germline V gene data show CDR1 as SGHTA and CDR2 as FQGNSA. The trim removed 5 bases at V and 2 bases at J, leaving 3 bases unmatched. CDR3 nucleotides: TGTGCCAGCAGCCCCGGACTAGCGGGGCAAGAGACCCAGTACTTC. Its translation is CASSPGLAGQETQYF.

V and J are TRBV11-2 and TRBJ1-1; perhaps TRBD1 as D (6 bases). Trimming took off 5 bases at V and 11 bases at J, with 15 bases between the two ends. Germline V gene lookup returns CDR1 SGHAT and CDR2 FQNNGV. The CDR3 consists of 12 residues. The CDR3 sequence: CASSPYGGPAFF. DNA of the CDR3: TGTGCCAGCAGCCCCTATGGGGGGCCGGCTTTCTTT.

This rearrangement joins TRBV2 to TRBJ2-5; 15 bases line up with TRBD2. The germline V gene encodes CDR1 SNHLY and CDR2 FYNNEI. Unmatched junction bases numbered 11, after V lost 6 bases and J lost 3 bases. CDR3 size: 18 residues. The chain's CDR3 is CASRDGLAGGPAEETQYF. CDR3 DNA sequence: TGTGCCAGCAGGGACGGACTAGCGGGAGGGCCAGCCGAAGAGACCCAGTACTTC.

This rearrangement joins TRBV4-1 to TRBJ2-7; D gene unclear. Trimming stripped 3 bases from V and 4 bases from J, with 10 bases between. The germline V gene has CDR1 MGHRA and CDR2 YSYEKL. The CDR3 has 13 residues. CDR3 sequence (DNA): TGCGCCAGCAGCCACCCTCCTAGTTACGAGCAGTACTTC. It is translated as CASSHPPSYEQYF.

The V call is TRBV7-2, the J call TRBJ1-2; D unresolved. This CDR3 spans 14 amino acids. The V end was cut by 0 bases, the J end by 0 bases, with 5 bases between. Germline CDR1 and CDR2: SGHTA and FQGNSA. The CDR3 sequence is CASSLARPNYGYTF. The CDR3 DNA sequence: TGTGCCAGCAGCTTAGCACGGCCTAACTATGGCTACACCTTC. The complete variable domain, with remaining parts taken from reference TRBV7-2 and TRBJ1-2, reads GAGVSQSPSNKVTEKGKDVELRCDPISGHTALYWYRQSLGQGLEFLIYFQGNSAPDKSGLPSDRFSAERTGGSVSTLTIQRTQQEDSAVYLCASSLARPNYGYTFGSGTRLTVV.

The V gene is TRBV10-2, the J gene TRBJ1-5, with D perhaps TRBD1 (5 bases). CDR1 and CDR2 (germline): WSHSY, SAAADI. Trimming took 2 bases from V and 9 from J, leaving 14 bases between them. This CDR3 spans 14 amino acids. The CDR3 bases are TGCGCCAGCAGTGAGCTCGGGGACCGGGGGCCCCAGCATTTT. Its protein is CASSELGDRGPQHF.

V gene TRBV6-5 combines with J gene TRBJ2-3; D call uncertain. Germline V gene sequence: CDR1 MNHEY, CDR2 SVGAGI. The CDR3 is made up of 16 amino acids. The V end was cut by 2 bases, the J end by 2 bases, with 14 bases between. For the CDR3, the DNA is TGTGCCAGCAGTTACGACACAGCAGCTTTCACAGATACGCAGTATTTT. This sequence encodes CASSYDTAAFTDTQYF.

In its sample, this clone was seen a few times. The chain links TRBV5-4 to TRBJ2-1; D is possibly TRBD2 (6 bases). Trimming stripped 4 bases from V and 10 bases from J, with 12 bases between. The germline V gene has CDR1 SGHNT and CDR2 YYREEE (reference sequence). This CDR3 spans 12 amino acids. The CDR3 is CASSRTSLEQFF. In DNA, the CDR3 is TGTGCCAGCAGCCGTACTAGCTTAGAGCAGTTCTTC.

The gene calls are TRBV30 and TRBJ1-5; TRBD1 might be the D (5 bases). V gave up 4 bases and J gave up 2 bases, with 15 bases separating them. CDR3 length: 15 amino acids. Germline V gene lookup returns CDR1 GTSNPN and CDR2 SVGIG (reference sequence). The CDR3 DNA sequence: TGTGCCTGGACGACGCGGGGCGAGCGCAATCAGCCCCAGCATTTT. Its protein is CAWTTRGERNQPQHF.